This T cell receptor beta chain was sequenced during a study of blood T cell repertoires in COVID-19. Study information: Whether acute or convalescent, the COVID-19 samples came from the United States, Italy and Spain. PBMCs, B-cell-depleted T cells, or T cells were the source of the cDNA or gDNA that made up the material.

Study members were between about 18 and 95 years old and lived in 20 to 30 US regions. Libraries were prepared by immunoSEQ multiplex PCR; TCRdb keeps only in-frame clonotypes and omits some of them. The sample has some 490,000 clones, about nine tenths seen once. The specimen was PBMCs or T cells enriched from blood (not recorded which). The receptor comes from a woman aged 55-75 years who had recovered from COVID-19.

CDR3 residues: CASSLGWTSGGSTDTQYF. The CDR3 nucleotides are TGTGCCAGCAGCTTAGGATGGACTAGCGGGGGGTCCACAGATACGCAGTATTTT. The rearrangement uses TRBV7-2 and TRBJ2-3; TRBD2 aligns across 14 bases. The CDR3 spans 18 residues. The V segment lost 1 base and the J segment 2 bases; nucleotides outside the gene matches: 5. Germline CDR1 SGHTA, CDR2 FQGNSA.